Listed below are T cell receptor beta chains from one sample, sequenced in a study of T cell responses to AZD1222 COVID-19 vaccine. Produced via immunoSEQ multiplex PCR; TCRdb's table is partial and in-frame only. The table records fewer than 200,000 clones, 85% to 95% of them present only once. The material was peripheral blood, obtained on day 0 of AZD1222 vaccination. The receptors stem from an adult in good health. The CDR3 runs from the conserved cysteine through the conserved F or W. Each record gives: D gene, J gene, V gene, clone size, CDR3 protein, CDR3 DNA. D genes are given only for firm matches. Some rows mark clone size as missing; the rest say once, few, many or name a class of expanded clone.

>TRBD1|TRBJ2-5|TRBV6-5|.
CASSPRTGGTETQYF
TGTGCCAGCAGTCCAAGGACAGGGGGCACGGAGACCCAGTACTTC
>.|TRBJ2-5|TRBV5-4|.
CARSFGGGGETQYF
TGTGCCCGCAGCTTTGGGGGAGGGGGGGAGACCCAGTACTTC
>.|TRBJ1-1|TRBV19|.
CASSSPAGTLDTEAFF
TGTGCCAGTAGCTCCCCGGCAGGGACTTTGGACACTGAAGCTTTCTTT
>TRBD1|TRBJ1-5|TRBV6-5|.
CASSSQNRGIGQPQHF
TGTGCCAGCAGTTCACAAAACAGGGGGATAGGACAGCCCCAGCATTTT
>TRBD1|TRBJ2-2|TRBV18|.
CASSSYRGTGTGELFF
TGTGCCAGCTCATCGTACAGGGGTACCGGCACCGGGGAGCTGTTTTTT
>TRBD1|TRBJ1-5|TRBV6-5|few
CASSSSQGVSQPQHF
TGTGCCAGCAGTTCATCACAGGGGGTGTCTCAGCCCCAGCATTTT
>.|TRBJ1-1|TRBV18|.
CASSPYRQGPEAFF
TGTGCCAGCTCACCCTATAGGCAGGGGCCTGAAGCTTTCTTT
>.|TRBJ2-1|TRBV27|.
CASSFPDLNEQFF
TGTGCCAGCAGTTTCCCCGACTTGAATGAGCAGTTCTTC
>TRBD1|TRBJ1-2|TRBV10-3|.
CAIKPGQGNYGYTF
TGTGCCATCAAACCGGGACAGGGGAACTATGGCTACACCTTC
>TRBD2|TRBJ2-2|TRBV11-2|.
CASSLDRPGRGPGELFF
TGTGCCAGCAGCTTAGATCGGCCAGGGAGGGGACCCGGGGAGCTGTTTTTT
>.|TRBJ2-3|TRBV18|.
CASSPYSRELTDTQYF
TGTGCCAGCTCACCGTACTCAAGGGAGCTGACAGATACGCAGTATTTT
>.|TRBJ1-5|TRBV30|.
CAWSSVSQPQHF
TGTGCCTGGAGTTCGGTCAGCCAGCCCCAGCATTTT
>.|TRBJ1-5|TRBV2|once
CASSLRLVQPQHF
TGTGCCAGCAGCCTCCGGTTGGTGCAGCCCCAGCATTTT
>.|TRBJ2-1|TRBV18|once
CASSPRTGPSYNEQFF
TGTGCCAGCTCACCACGCACAGGGCCCTCCTACAATGAGCAGTTCTTC
>.|TRBJ1-1|TRBV10-3|once
CAISEEGNTEAFF
TGTGCCATCAGTGAGGAGGGGAACACTGAAGCTTTCTTT
>.|TRBJ2-6|TRBV6-5|.
CASSYRDSGANVLTF
TGTGCCAGCAGTTACAGGGACTCTGGGGCCAACGTCCTGACTTTC
>TRBD1|TRBJ1-1|TRBV29-1|.
CSARQGAGTEAFF
TGCAGCGCCCGACAGGGGGCAGGTACTGAAGCTTTCTTT
>.|TRBJ2-5|TRBV19|.
CASSRTGGKETQYF
TGTGCCAGTAGTAGGACAGGAGGGAAAGAGACCCAGTACTTC
>.|TRBJ2-7|TRBV7-2|.
CASSPQRAGGEQYF
TGTGCCAGCAGCCCTCAGCGGGCCGGAGGCGAGCAGTACTTC
>.|TRBJ1-2|TRBV12-5|.
CASGLGPGGYTF
TGTGCTAGTGGTTTGGGGCCAGGGGGCTACACCTTC
>.|TRBJ2-2|TRBV11-3|.
CASNVTSGELFF
TGTGCCAGCAACGTTACTAGCGGGGAGCTGTTTTTT
>.|TRBJ2-7|TRBV27|.
CASSALASRQYF
TGTGCCAGCAGTGCACTGGCTAGCCGGCAGTACTTC
>TRBD2|TRBJ2-1|TRBV3-1/TRBV3-2|.
CASSQGLAGDAEQFF
TGTGCCAGCAGCCAAGGACTAGCGGGGGACGCTGAGCAGTTCTTC
>TRBD1|TRBJ2-7|TRBV5-1|.
CASSYIPGTEDYEQYF
TGCGCCAGCAGCTACATCCCCGGGACAGAGGATTACGAGCAGTACTTC
>TRBD2|TRBJ2-6|TRBV5-4|.
CASSFNTVRGWAGANVLTF
TGTGCCAGCAGCTTCAATACCGTGCGGGGGTGGGCTGGGGCCAACGTCCTGACTTTC
>TRBD1|TRBJ1-2|TRBV6-6|.
CASTKPGTGNYGYTF
TGTGCCAGCACCAAACCCGGGACAGGGAACTATGGCTACACCTTC
>TRBD1|TRBJ2-5|TRBV4-3|.
CASSQGQGPETQYF
TGCGCCAGCAGCCAAGGACAGGGCCCAGAGACCCAGTACTTC
>TRBD1|TRBJ1-2|TRBV27|.
CASSARGRGNGYTF
TGTGCCAGCAGTGCTAGGGGGCGCGGGAACGGCTACACCTTC
>.|TRBJ1-5|TRBV7-9|.
CASSLSRDNQPQHF
TGTGCCAGCAGCCTAAGCAGAGACAATCAGCCCCAGCATTTT
>TRBD1|TRBJ1-3|TRBV15|.
CATSRGTVKTGGNTIYF
TGTGCCACCAGCAGGGGGACAGTGAAAACGGGTGGAAACACCATATATTTT
>.|TRBJ1-5|TRBV2|.
CASSDPLGKQPQHF
TGTGCCAGCAGTGACCCCCTGGGGAAACAGCCCCAGCATTTT
>.|TRBJ2-3|TRBV6-2/TRBV6-3|.
CASSLVPPLDTQYF
TGTGCCAGCAGCCTGGTCCCCCCCCTCGATACGCAGTATTTT
>.|TRBJ1-2|TRBV7-2|.
CASRPSGGDYGYTF
TGTGCCAGCAGGCCCAGCGGGGGCGACTATGGCTACACCTTC
>.|TRBJ2-5|TRBV20-1|.
CSASQKPLQETQYF
TGCAGTGCTAGTCAGAAGCCACTCCAAGAGACCCAGTACTTC
>TRBD2|TRBJ2-1|TRBV7-2|.
CASSLEGPGGNEQFF
TGTGCCAGCAGCTTAGAGGGACCGGGGGGCAATGAGCAGTTCTTC